This T cell receptor (beta chain) derives from a study of CD8 T cells in Susac syndrome. The CDR3 runs to 11 residues. Germline loops: CDR1 GTSNPN, CDR2 SVGIG (reference sequence). Trimming took 2 bases from V and 7 from J, leaving 5 bases between them. Reverse transcription used roughly 0.5 to 1 ug RNA and random hexamers. TCR beta CDR3 was amplified by immunoSEQ covering 54 Vbeta and 13 Jbeta. TCRdb ran MiXCR on the immunoSEQ multiplex PCR reads and lists one entry per CDR3 protein. The data contain some 300,000 distinct CDR3 sequences, 89% of them seen just once; the ten biggest clones take up approximately 0.2%. TCR beta sequencing was performed on blood CD8+ and CD4+ T cells. TEMRA cells were FACS-enriched, while CD8+ and CD4+ T cells were negatively isolated.

The chain uses TRBV30 and TRBJ2-2; unclear D gene. The TCR comes from a human donor with multiple sclerosis. Input material: CD8+ T cells from PBMCs. The CDR3 DNA follows: TGTGCCTGGAGTAAAAGCGGGGAGCTGTTTTTT. This gives the protein CAWSKSGELFF.